This T cell receptor beta chain was sequenced for a study of early T cells in non-severe SARS-CoV-2 infection. TCRdb re-called the 5' RACE reads through MiXCR, storing one row per CDR3 protein. The sample contains roughly 66,000 distinct CDR3 sequences, roughly 10% of which appear only once. Per the germline V gene, CDR1 is SGHTA and CDR2 is FQGNSA. Trimming left V 1 base short and J 4 bases short, with 11 bases between. This CDR3 spans 15 amino acids. This clonotype originated in an adult who was a healthcare worker with PCR-confirmed SARS-CoV-2 infection or an uninfected control (not recorded which). This chain uses TRBV7-2 with TRBJ1-5; the D is unclear. Sequencing input: whole blood. CDR3 bases: TGTGCCAGCAGCTTAGGGGGTAGGGATAATCAGCCCCAGCATTTT. The encoded protein is CASSLGGRDNQPQHF. Filled out from reference TRBV7-2 and TRBJ1-5, the complete variable domain reads GAGVSQSPSNKVTEKGKDVELRCDPISGHTALYWYRQSLGQGLEFLIYFQGNSAPDKSGLPSDRFSAERTGGSVSTLTIQRTQQEDSAVYLCASSLGGRDNQPQHFGDGTRLSIL.